Listed here are 27 T cell receptor beta chains from one sample, sequenced in a study of T-cell memory formation after mild COVID-19. TCRdb ran MiXCR on the 5' RACE reads and lists one entry per CDR3 protein. There are approximately 500,000 distinct CDR3 sequences in the sample; roughly 25% occur only once, and approximately 12% lies in the top ten. Sequencing used PBMCs or a T cell subset sorted from them (not recorded which). These receptors were taken from an adult woman who had mild COVID-19 (a few samples of this study predate the infection). Cell type and time point are not known.

The gene calls are TRBV5-1 and TRBJ2-5; possible D gene TRBD1, 6 bases. Germline-derived CDR1 and CDR2 are SGHRS and YFSETQ. There are 15 residues in the CDR3. Trimming cost V 3 bases and J 0 bases, with 12 bases left between them. The CDR3 loop is CASSSNDRYQETQYF. CDR3 DNA sequence: TGCGCCAGCAGCTCGAACGACAGGTACCAAGAGACCCAGTACTTC.

The rearrangement links TRBV27 to TRBJ2-7; TRBD2 matches 7 bases. The CDR3 loop spans 15 amino acids. Germline CDR1 reads MNHEY; CDR2 reads SMNVEV (reference sequence). The V segment lost 2 bases and the J segment 4 bases; nucleotides outside the gene matches: 8. The CDR3 loop reads CASSLDGTNYYEQYF. The CDR3 nucleotides read TGTGCCAGCAGTTTAGATGGGACTAATTATTACGAGCAGTACTTC.

Worth noting for this clonotype: At one end the junction does not follow the germline gene, possibly because of a read error. The rearrangement uses TRBV30 and TRBJ1-1; TRBD1 agrees at 10 bases. CDR3 length: 14 amino acids. Germline V CDR1 and CDR2: GTSNPN, SVGIG (reference sequence). The CDR3 reads CAVGGQGRWTEAFF. The CDR3 DNA follows: TGCGCCGTCGGGGGACAGGGGCGGTGGACTGAAGCTTTCTTT.

The genes are TRBV20-1 and TRBJ2-2; 9 nucleotides align to TRBD1. CDR1 and CDR2 (germline): DFQATT, SNEGSKA (reference sequence). CDR3 size: 16 residues. The ends lost 1 base at V and 5 bases at J; junction bases unmatched: 8. The CDR3 protein is CSARVPPGQGTGELFF. The CDR3 DNA is TGCAGTGCTAGAGTTCCGCCGGGACAGGGAACCGGGGAGCTGTTTTTT.

V usage is TRBV5-1 and J usage is TRBJ2-1, with 9 bases identical to TRBD1. The germline gives CDR1 SGHRS, CDR2 YFSETQ. Trimming cost V 1 base and J 7 bases; bases outside gene matches: 6. The CDR3 contains 15 residues. The CDR3 sequence is CASSLWDREVNEQFF. CDR3 nucleotides: TGCGCCAGCAGCTTGTGGGACAGGGAGGTGAATGAGCAGTTCTTC.

This clonotype was seen only a few times. The chain has TRBV24-1 and TRBJ2-1; 14 bases fit TRBD2. The CDR3 runs 14 residues. Germline V gene data show CDR1 as KGHDR and CDR2 as SFDVKD. V lost 9 bases, J lost 4 bases, and 1 base stayed unmatched. The CDR3 loop reads CATGLAGGYNEQFF. The CDR3 nucleotides are TGTGCCACCGGACTAGCGGGGGGATACAATGAGCAGTTCTTC.

The chain's CDR3 is CASSLEDPFDGYTF. CDR3 sequence (DNA): TGTGCCAGCAGCTTAGAGGACCCTTTTGATGGCTACACCTTC. This chain links TRBV7-8 with TRBJ1-2, with unresolved D. CDR3 length: 14 residues. V shed 1 base and J shed 6 bases, with 12 bases lying between them. CDR1 and CDR2 (germline): SGHVS, FQNEAQ. Drawing the rest from reference TRBV7-8 and TRBJ1-2, the complete variable domain is GAGVSQSPRYKVAKRGQDVALRCDPISGHVSLFWYQQALGQGPEFLTYFQNEAQLDKSGLPSDRFFAERPEGSVSTLKIQRTQQEDSAVYLCASSLEDPFDGYTFGSGTRLTVV.

This clonotype showed up just a few times. J is TRBJ2-7 and V is TRBV11-2; weak D call: TRBD2 (6 bases). The CDR3 has 14 residues. Germline values: CDR1 SGHAT, CDR2 FQNNGV. V shed 7 bases and J shed 3 bases, with 16 bases lying between them. Here the CDR3 reads CASNPAGTHYEQYF. In DNA form, the CDR3 reads TGTGCCAGCAACCCCGCAGGGACTCACTACGAGCAGTACTTC.

This chain joins TRBV10-3 and TRBJ2-7; TRBD1 might be the D (7 bases). The CDR3 sequence is 15 residues long. V was clipped by 4 bases and J by 1 base, with 14 bases between them. The germline V gene encodes CDR1 ENHRY and CDR2 SYGVKD. The CDR3 DNA reads TGTGCCATCAGTGGGCGGGACAGATTGTCCTACGAGCAGTACTTC. It yields the protein CAISGRDRLSYEQYF.

The genes are TRBV10-2 and TRBJ2-7; 7 positions match TRBD1. CDR3 length: 15 residues. V lost 4 bases, J lost 0 bases, and 6 bases stayed unmatched. In germline, CDR1 is WSHSY, CDR2 SAAADI. In nucleotides, the CDR3 is TGCGCCAGCAGTGGAGTTGGACAGGCCTCCTACGAGCAGTACTTC. This sequence encodes CASSGVGQASYEQYF.

Only a few counts were recorded for this clonotype. The chain employs TRBV12-3 or TRBV12-4 and TRBJ2-1; unclear D gene. The V and J ends lost 1 base and 5 bases respectively, with 12 bases between them. The CDR3 has 15 residues. The CDR3 is CASSLDASFHNEQFF. The CDR3 DNA sequence: TGTGCCAGCAGTTTAGATGCGAGTTTCCACAATGAGCAGTTCTTC.

This clonotype was observed a handful of times. The chain links TRBV20-1 to TRBJ2-7; 9 positions match TRBD1. Germline V gives CDR1 DFQATT, CDR2 SNEGSKA (reference sequence). This CDR3 is 15 amino acids long. The V gene end was trimmed by 3 bases and the J gene end by 4 bases; junction bases not matched to a gene: 10. The CDR3 sequence: CSASPWDRVDYEQYF. The CDR3 DNA sequence: TGCAGTGCTAGTCCTTGGGACAGGGTTGATTACGAGCAGTACTTC.

J is TRBJ2-5 and V is TRBV18; the D is unclear. Germline V gene data show CDR1 as KGHSH and CDR2 as LQKENI. Trimming stripped 3 bases from V and 3 bases from J, with 8 bases between. This CDR3 region has 13 residues. The CDR3 sequence is CASSPGMKETQYF. The CDR3 DNA sequence: TGTGCCAGCTCACCTGGGATGAAAGAGACCCAGTACTTC.

The table lists this clonotype with a few counts. The chain links TRBV9 to TRBJ2-5, with TRBD2 matching over 8 bases. Germline V gene lookup returns CDR1 SGDLS and CDR2 YYNGEE. The CDR3 is made up of 16 amino acids. V shed 4 bases, J shed 5 bases, and the junction held 13 bases outside the gene matches. The CDR3 region has the DNA TGTGCCAGCAGCCCCCAGCCGGGAGGGCCTTGGGAGACCCAGTACTTC. Amino acid sequence: CASSPQPGGPWETQYF.

The genes are TRBV5-1 and TRBJ2-3; 11 bases match TRBD2. The junction had 6 bases not matched to a gene; V was cut back by 0 bases and J by 3 bases. The CDR3 sequence is 17 residues long. Germline V gene lookup returns CDR1 SGHRS and CDR2 YFSETQ. CDR3 nucleotide sequence: TGCGCCAGCAGCTTGGAACTAGCGGGGGCTTCAACAGATACGCAGTATTTT. It codes for CASSLELAGASTDTQYF.

J is TRBJ2-5 and V is TRBV18, with 12 bases matching TRBD2. CDR3 length: 16 residues. V gave up 1 base and J gave up 8 bases; unmatched junction bases: 8. The germline V gene encodes CDR1 KGHSH and CDR2 LQKENI. The CDR3 here is CASSPRALAGGNTQYF. The CDR3 DNA reads TGTGCCAGCTCACCACGTGCTCTAGCGGGGGGGAATACCCAGTACTTC.

This sequence joins TRBV29-1 and TRBJ2-1; TRBD1 or TRBD2 may be the D gene (6 bases each). CDR3 length: 13 residues. V was cut by 2 bases and J by 15 bases, with 20 bases left in between. Germline V CDR1 and CDR2: SQVTM, ANQGSEA. For the CDR3, the DNA is TGCAGCGTTGAACGAGGAGGGTATGGGGGCGCGTTCTTC. It encodes CSVERGGYGGAFF.

The V gene is TRBV7-2, the J gene TRBJ2-3, with TRBD2 matching 7 bases. This CDR3 contains 15 residues. With V trimmed by 6 bases and J by 2 bases, 8 bases remained unmatched. From germline, CDR1 is SGHTA and CDR2 FQGNSA. This chain's CDR3 is CASSPGLGLTDTQYF. The CDR3, as DNA: TGTGCCAGCAGTCCTGGACTAGGCCTCACAGATACGCAGTATTTT. Based on the CDR3 plus reference TRBV7-2 and TRBJ2-3, the full variable domain is GAGVSQSPSNKVTEKGKDVELRCDPISGHTALYWYRQSLGQGLEFLIYFQGNSAPDKSGLPSDRFSAERTGGSVSTLTIQRTQQEDSAVYLCASSPGLGLTDTQYFGPGTRLTVL.

CDR3 amino acids: CASSPPMTSCSEQYF. CDR3 sequence (DNA): TGTGCCAGCAGCCCACCGATGACTAGTTGCAGCGAGCAGTACTTC. The V gene is TRBV21-1, the J gene TRBJ2-7; no check of the table's D call, TRBD2, against the DNA was made. TRBV21-1 constitutes a pseudogene. CDR3 size: 15 residues.

The chain uses TRBV20-1 and TRBJ1-5; TRBD1 is a possible D gene (5 bases). V lost 0 bases, J lost 6 bases, and 15 bases lay in between. Germline CDR1 and CDR2: DFQATT and SNEGSKA (reference sequence). The length of the CDR3 is 15 residues. The CDR3 nucleotides are TGCAGTGCTAGAGATCAGTCGTCCGGGGGTCAGCCCCAGCATTTT. Translating gives CSARDQSSGGQPQHF.

V usage is TRBV20-1 and J usage is TRBJ1-6; TRBD1 might be the D (6 bases). Germline assignment: CDR1 DFQATT and CDR2 SNEGSKA (reference sequence). The CDR3 consists of 15 residues. The V end was cut by 4 bases, the J end by 6 bases, with 16 bases between. For the CDR3, the DNA is TGCAGTGCTATTGCGGGGGGGGCGAGTAATTCACCCCTCCACTTT. Translation: CSAIAGGASNSPLHF.

There are a few counts of this clonotype. This chain uses TRBV5-6 with TRBJ2-5; D ambiguous. Germline V gene data show CDR1 as SGHDT and CDR2 as YYEEEE. The V end lost 0 bases, the J end lost 4 bases, and 10 bases lay between the germline ends. The CDR3 consists of 14 residues. CDR3 coding DNA: TGTGCCAGCAGCTTGGACGTAGGGCTAGAGACCCAGTACTTC. Its translation: CASSLDVGLETQYF.

V gene TRBV24-1 combines with J gene TRBJ2-7; the D gene is possibly TRBD2 (6 bases). CDR3 length: 14 residues. The V gene's germline CDR1 is KGHDR and CDR2 SFDVKD. V was clipped by 3 bases and J by 5 bases, with 13 bases between them. The CDR3 nucleotides read TGTGCCACCAGTGATCACGGGAGCCCCAACGAGCAGTACTTC. Protein product: CATSDHGSPNEQYF.

J is TRBJ2-7 and V is TRBV4-2, with 8 bases identical to TRBD2. V shed 4 bases, J shed 2 bases, and the junction held 10 bases outside the gene matches. This CDR3 contains 16 residues. Germline CDR1 LGHNA, CDR2 YNFKEQ. CDR3 residues: CASSLGTSGRAYEQYF. The CDR3 DNA reads as TGTGCCAGCAGCCTGGGAACTAGCGGACGGGCCTACGAGCAGTACTTC.

The chain is built from TRBV24-1 and TRBJ2-1, with TRBD2 identical over 12 bases. The ends lost 4 bases at V and 3 bases at J; junction bases unmatched: 9. Germline CDR1 and CDR2: KGHDR and SFDVKD. The length of the CDR3 is 18 residues. DNA of the CDR3: TGTGCCACCAGTGACCGAACCCGGACTAGCGGGATCTACAATGAGCAGTTCTTC. Translated, it gives CATSDRTRTSGIYNEQFF.

This chain connects TRBV30 to TRBJ2-1; TRBD1 agrees at 10 bases. The CDR3 runs 15 residues. Per germline, CDR1 GTSNPN and CDR2 SVGIG (reference sequence). Germline trimming cut 6 bases from V and 5 bases from J; bases unmatched to any gene: 10. CDR3 region: CACYYRDRGNNEQFF. The CDR3, as DNA: TGTGCCTGCTACTACCGGGACAGGGGAAACAATGAGCAGTTCTTC.

This chain connects TRBV19 to TRBJ2-7, with 11 bases matching TRBD1. From germline, CDR1 is LNHDA and CDR2 SQIVND (reference sequence). V trimming: 4 bases; J trimming: 2 bases; junction bases outside the gene matches: 7. CDR3 size: 16 residues. CDR3 DNA: TGTGCCAGTAGTACCCATCCGGGACAGGGGGCCTACGAGCAGTACTTC. It specifies CASSTHPGQGAYEQYF.